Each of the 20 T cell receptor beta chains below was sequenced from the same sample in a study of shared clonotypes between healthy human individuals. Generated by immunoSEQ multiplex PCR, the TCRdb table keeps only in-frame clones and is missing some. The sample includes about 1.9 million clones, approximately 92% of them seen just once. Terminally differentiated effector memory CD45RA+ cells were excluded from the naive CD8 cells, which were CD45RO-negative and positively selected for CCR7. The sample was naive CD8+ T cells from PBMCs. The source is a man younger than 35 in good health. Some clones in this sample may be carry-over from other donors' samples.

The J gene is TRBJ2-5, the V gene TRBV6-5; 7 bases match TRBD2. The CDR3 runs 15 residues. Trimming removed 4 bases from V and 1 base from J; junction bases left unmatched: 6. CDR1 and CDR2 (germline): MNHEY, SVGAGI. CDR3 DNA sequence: TGTGCCAGCAGTTGGATGGGAGGGCCCCAAGAGACCCAGTACTTC. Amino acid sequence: CASSWMGGPQETQYF.

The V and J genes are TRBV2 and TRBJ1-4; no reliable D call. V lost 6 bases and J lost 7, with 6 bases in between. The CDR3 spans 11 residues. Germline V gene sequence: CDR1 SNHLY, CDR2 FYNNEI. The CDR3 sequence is CASSLGEKLFF. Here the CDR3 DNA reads TGTGCCAGCAGCCTCGGTGAAAAACTGTTTTTT. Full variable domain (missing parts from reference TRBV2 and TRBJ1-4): EPEVTQTPSHQVTQMGQEVILRCVPISNHLYFYWYRQILGQKVEFLVSFYNNEISEKSEIFDDQFSVERPDGSNFTLKIRSTKLEDSAMYFCASSLGEKLFFGSGTQLSVL.

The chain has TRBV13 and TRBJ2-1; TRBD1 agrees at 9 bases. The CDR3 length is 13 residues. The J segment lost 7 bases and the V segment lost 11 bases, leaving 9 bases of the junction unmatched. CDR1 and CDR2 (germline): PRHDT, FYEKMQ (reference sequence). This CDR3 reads CAQKQDRGNEQFF. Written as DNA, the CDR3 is TGTGCCCAAAAGCAGGACAGGGGAAATGAGCAGTTCTTC.

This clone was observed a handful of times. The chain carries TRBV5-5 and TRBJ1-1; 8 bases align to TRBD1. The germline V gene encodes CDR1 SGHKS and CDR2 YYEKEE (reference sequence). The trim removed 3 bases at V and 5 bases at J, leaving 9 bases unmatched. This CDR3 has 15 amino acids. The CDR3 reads CASSWSQGAGTEAFF. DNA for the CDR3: TGTGCCAGCAGCTGGAGTCAGGGGGCCGGGACTGAAGCTTTCTTT. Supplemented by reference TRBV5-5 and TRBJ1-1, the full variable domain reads DAGVTQSPTHLIKTRGQQVTLRCSPISGHKSVSWYQQVLGQGPQFIFQYYEKEERGRGNFPDRFSARQFPNYSSELNVNALLLGDSALYLCASSWSQGAGTEAFFGQGTRLTVV.

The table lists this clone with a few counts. The CDR3 here is CASRVLGGELFF. The CDR3 DNA is TGCGCCAGCAGGGTCCTCGGAGGGGAGCTGTTTTTT. The V gene is TRBV10-2, the J gene TRBJ2-2, with D uncertain. Per the germline V gene, CDR1 is WSHSY and CDR2 is SAAADI. With 6 bases removed from V and 8 bases from J, the gap between germline ends came to 10 bases. CDR3 length: 12 amino acids.

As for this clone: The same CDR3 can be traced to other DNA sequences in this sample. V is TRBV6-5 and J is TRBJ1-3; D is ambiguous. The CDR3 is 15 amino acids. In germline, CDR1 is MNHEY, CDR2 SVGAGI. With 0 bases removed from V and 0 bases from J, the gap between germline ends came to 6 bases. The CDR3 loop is CASSYSRSSGNTIYF. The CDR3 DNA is TGTGCCAGCAGTTACTCTCGGAGCTCTGGAAACACCATATATTTT.

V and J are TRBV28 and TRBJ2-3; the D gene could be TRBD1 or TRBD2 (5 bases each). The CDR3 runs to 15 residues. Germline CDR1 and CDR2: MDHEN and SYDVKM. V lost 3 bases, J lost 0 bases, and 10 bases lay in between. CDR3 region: CASSLHRDSTDTQYF. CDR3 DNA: TGTGCCAGCAGTTTGCACCGGGACAGCACAGATACGCAGTATTTT.

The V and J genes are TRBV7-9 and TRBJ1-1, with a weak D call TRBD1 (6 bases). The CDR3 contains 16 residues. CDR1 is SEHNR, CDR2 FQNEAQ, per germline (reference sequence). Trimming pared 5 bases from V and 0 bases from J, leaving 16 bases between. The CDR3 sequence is CASSLVGQRMNTEAFF. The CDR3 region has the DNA TGTGCCAGCAGCCTAGTAGGACAGAGGATGAACACTGAAGCTTTCTTT.

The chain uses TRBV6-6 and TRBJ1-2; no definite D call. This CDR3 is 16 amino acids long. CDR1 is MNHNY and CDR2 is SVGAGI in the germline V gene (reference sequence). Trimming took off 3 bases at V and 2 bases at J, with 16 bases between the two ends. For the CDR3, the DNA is TGTGCCAGCAGTTATGCAGTGGTGGCACAGAACTATGGCTACACCTTC. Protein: CASSYAVVAQNYGYTF.

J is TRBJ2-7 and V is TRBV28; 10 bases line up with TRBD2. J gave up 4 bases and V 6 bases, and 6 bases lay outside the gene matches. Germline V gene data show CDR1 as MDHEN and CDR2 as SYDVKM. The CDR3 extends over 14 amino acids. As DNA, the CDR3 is TGTGCCAGCAGCCCCCTAGCGGGAGCATACGAGCAGTACTTC. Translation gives CASSPLAGAYEQYF.

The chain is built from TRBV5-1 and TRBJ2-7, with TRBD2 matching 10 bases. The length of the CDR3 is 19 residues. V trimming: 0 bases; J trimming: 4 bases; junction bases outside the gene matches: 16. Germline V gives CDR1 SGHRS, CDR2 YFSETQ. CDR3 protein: CASSLVGTSAPNQVYEQYF. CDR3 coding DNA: TGCGCCAGCAGCTTGGTGGGGACTAGCGCCCCAAACCAGGTATACGAGCAGTACTTC.

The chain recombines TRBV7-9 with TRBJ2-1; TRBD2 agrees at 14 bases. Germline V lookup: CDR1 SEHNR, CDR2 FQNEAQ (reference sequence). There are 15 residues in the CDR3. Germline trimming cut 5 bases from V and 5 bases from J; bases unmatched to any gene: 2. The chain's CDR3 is CASSPGLAGDNEQFF. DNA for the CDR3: TGTGCCAGCAGCCCGGGACTAGCGGGAGACAATGAGCAGTTCTTC.

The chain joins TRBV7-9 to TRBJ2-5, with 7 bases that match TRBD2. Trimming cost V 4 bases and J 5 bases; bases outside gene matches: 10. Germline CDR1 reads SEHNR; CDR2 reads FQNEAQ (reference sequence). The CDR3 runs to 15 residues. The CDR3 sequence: CASSSAGILLETQYF. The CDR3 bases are TGTGCCAGCAGCTCAGCGGGAATACTTTTGGAGACCCAGTACTTC.

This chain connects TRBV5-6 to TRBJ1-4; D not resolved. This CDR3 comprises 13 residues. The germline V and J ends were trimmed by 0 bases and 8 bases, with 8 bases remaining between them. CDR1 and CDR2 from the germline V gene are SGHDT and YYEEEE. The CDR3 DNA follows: TGTGCCAGCAGCTTGGTCGGCATCGAAAAACTGTTTTTT. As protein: CASSLVGIEKLFF.

In nucleotides, the CDR3 is TGTGCCAGCAGCTCGCACAGGGATGGCGATGAAAAACTGTTTTTT. Translating it yields CASSSHRDGDEKLFF. This chain joins TRBV7-8 and TRBJ1-4, with D possibly matching TRBD1 (6 bases). Germline CDR1 is SGHVS and CDR2 is FQNEAQ. The CDR3 length is 15 residues. Trimming removed 4 bases at V and 6 bases at J, with 15 bases between.

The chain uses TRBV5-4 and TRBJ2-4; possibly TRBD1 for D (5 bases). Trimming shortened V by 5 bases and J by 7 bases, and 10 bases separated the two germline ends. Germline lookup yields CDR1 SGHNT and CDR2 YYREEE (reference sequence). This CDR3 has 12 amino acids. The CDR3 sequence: CASRSTGNIQYF. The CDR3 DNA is TGTGCCAGCAGGAGTACAGGCAACATTCAGTACTTC.

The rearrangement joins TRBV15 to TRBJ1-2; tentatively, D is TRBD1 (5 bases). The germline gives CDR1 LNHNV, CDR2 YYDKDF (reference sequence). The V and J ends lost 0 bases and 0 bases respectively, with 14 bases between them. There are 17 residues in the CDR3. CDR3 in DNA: TGTGCCACCAGCAGAGACAGGGCGGCCTCAACTAACTATGGCTACACCTTC. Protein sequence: CATSRDRAASTNYGYTF.

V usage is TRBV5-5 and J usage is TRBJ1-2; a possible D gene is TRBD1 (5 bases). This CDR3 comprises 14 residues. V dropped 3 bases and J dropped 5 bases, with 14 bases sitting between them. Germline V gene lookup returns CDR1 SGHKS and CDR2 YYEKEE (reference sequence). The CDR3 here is CASSSREGTYGYTF. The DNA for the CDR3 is TGTGCCAGCAGCTCGCGTGAAGGGACTTATGGCTACACCTTC.

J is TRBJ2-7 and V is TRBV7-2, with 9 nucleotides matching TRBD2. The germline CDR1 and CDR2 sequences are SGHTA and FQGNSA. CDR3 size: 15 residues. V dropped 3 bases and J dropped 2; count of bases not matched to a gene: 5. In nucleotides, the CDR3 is TGTGCCAGCAGCTTTAGCGGGAGTCCCCCCTACGAGCAGTACTTC. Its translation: CASSFSGSPPYEQYF.

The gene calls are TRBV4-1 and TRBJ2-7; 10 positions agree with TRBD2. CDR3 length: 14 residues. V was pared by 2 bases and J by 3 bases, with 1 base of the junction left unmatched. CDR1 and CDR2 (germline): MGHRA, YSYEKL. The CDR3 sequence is CASSQTSGNYEQYF. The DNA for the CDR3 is TGCGCCAGCAGCCAAACTAGCGGGAACTACGAGCAGTACTTC.